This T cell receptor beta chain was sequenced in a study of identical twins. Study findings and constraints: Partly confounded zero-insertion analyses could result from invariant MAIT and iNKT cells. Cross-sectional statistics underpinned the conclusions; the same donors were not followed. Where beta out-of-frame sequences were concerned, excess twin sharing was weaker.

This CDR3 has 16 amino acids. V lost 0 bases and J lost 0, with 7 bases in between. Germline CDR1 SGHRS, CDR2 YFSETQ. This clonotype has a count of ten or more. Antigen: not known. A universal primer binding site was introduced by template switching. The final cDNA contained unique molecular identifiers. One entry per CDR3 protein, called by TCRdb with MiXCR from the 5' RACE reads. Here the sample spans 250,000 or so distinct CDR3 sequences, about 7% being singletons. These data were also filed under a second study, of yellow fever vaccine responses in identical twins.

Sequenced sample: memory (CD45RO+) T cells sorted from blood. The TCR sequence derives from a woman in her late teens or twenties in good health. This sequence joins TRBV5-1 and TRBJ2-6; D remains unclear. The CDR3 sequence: CASSLGSISGANVLTF. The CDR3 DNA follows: TGCGCCAGCAGCTTGGGTAGCATCTCTGGGGCCAACGTCCTGACTTTC. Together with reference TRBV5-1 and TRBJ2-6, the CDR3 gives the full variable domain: KAGVTQTPRYLIKTRGQQVTLSCSPISGHRSVSWYQQTPGQGLQFLFEYFSETQRNKGNFPGRFSGRQFSNSRSEMNVSTLELGDSALYLCASSLGSISGANVLTFGAGSRLTVL.